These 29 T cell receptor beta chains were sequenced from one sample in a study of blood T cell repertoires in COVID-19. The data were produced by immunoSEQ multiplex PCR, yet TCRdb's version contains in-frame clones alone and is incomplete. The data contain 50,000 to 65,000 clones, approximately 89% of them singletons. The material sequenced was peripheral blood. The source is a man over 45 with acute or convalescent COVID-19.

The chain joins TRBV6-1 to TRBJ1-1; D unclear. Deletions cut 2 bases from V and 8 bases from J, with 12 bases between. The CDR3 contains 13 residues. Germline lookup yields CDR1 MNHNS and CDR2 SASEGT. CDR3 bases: TGTGCCAGCAGTGAATCTGGGCGCAGGGAAGCTTTCTTT. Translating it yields CASSESGRREAFF.

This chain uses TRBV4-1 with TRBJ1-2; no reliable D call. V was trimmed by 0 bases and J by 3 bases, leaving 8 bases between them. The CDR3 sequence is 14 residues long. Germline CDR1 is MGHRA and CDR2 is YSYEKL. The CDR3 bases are TGCGCCAGCAGCCAAGATGAACAGTACTATGGCTACACCTTC. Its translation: CASSQDEQYYGYTF.

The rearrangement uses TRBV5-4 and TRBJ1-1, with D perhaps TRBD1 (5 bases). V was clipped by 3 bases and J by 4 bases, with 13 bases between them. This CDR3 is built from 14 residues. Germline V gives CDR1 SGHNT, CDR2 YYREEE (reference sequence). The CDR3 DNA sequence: TGTGCCAGCAGCTCGGGGGGAATTGGCACTGAAGCTTTCTTT. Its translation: CASSSGGIGTEAFF. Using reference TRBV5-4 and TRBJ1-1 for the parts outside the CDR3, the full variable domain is ETGVTQSPTHLIKTRGQQVTLRCSSQSGHNTVSWYQQALGQGPQFIFQYYREEENGRGNFPPRFSGLQFPNYSSELNVNALELDDSALYLCASSSGGIGTEAFFGQGTRLTVV.

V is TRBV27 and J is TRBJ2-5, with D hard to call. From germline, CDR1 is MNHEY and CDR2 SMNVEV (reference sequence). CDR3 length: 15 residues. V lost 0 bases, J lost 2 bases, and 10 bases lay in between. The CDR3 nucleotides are TGTGCCAGCAGTTTATCGAGAAACTCTCAAGAGACCCAGTACTTC. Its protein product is CASSLSRNSQETQYF.

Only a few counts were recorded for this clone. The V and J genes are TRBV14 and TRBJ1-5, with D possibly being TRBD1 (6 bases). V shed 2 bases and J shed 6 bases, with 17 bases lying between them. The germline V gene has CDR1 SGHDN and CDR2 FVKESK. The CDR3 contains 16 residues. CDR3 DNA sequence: TGTGCCAGCAGCCAACAGGGGCCGACTCCGTCTCAGCCCCAGCATTTT. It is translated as CASSQQGPTPSQPQHF.

CDR3 nucleotides: TGCGCCAGCAGCTCCGGGGGGGCCTACAATGAGCAGTTCTTC. Protein sequence: CASSSGGAYNEQFF. The chain links TRBV5-1 to TRBJ2-1; 8 bases agree with TRBD2. The CDR3 extends over 14 amino acids. Trimming cost V 3 bases and J 2 bases; bases outside gene matches: 1. Germline CDR1 SGHRS, CDR2 YFSETQ.

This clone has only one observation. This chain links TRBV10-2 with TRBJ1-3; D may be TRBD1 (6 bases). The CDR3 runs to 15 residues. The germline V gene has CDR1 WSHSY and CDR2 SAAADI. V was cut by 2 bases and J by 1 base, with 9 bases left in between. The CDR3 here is CASSERDTSGNTIYF. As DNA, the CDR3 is TGCGCCAGCAGTGAGCGGGACACTTCTGGAAACACCATATATTTT.

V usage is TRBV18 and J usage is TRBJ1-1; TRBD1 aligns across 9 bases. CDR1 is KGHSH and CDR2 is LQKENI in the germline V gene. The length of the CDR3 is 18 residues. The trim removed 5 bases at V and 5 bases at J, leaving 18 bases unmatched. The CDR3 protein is CASSSFVPGQGGGTEAFF. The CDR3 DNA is TGTGCCAGCTCATCATTCGTCCCGGGACAGGGTGGGGGGACTGAAGCTTTCTTT. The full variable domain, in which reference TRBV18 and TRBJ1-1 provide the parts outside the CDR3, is NAGVMQNPRHLVRRRGQEARLRCSPMKGHSHVYWYRQLPEEGLKFMVYLQKENIIDESGMPKERFSAEFPKEGPSILRIQQVVRGDSAAYFCASSSFVPGQGGGTEAFFGQGTRLTVV.

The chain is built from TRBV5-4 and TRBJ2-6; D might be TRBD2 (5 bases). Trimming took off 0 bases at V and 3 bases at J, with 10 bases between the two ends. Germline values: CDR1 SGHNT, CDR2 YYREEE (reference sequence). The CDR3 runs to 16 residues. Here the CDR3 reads CASSLASGSGANVLTF. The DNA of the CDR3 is TGTGCCAGCAGCTTGGCAAGCGGAAGTGGGGCCAACGTCCTGACTTTC.

CDR3 loop: CASAHRDRARYEQYF. Here the CDR3 DNA reads TGTGCCAGCGCACACCGGGACAGGGCCCGCTACGAGCAGTACTTC. The chain joins TRBV11-2 to TRBJ2-7; 9 bases line up with TRBD1. Germline CDR1 and CDR2: SGHAT and FQNNGV. Trimming at V came to 8 bases and at J to 3 bases, leaving 11 bases not matched to a gene. CDR3 length: 15 amino acids.

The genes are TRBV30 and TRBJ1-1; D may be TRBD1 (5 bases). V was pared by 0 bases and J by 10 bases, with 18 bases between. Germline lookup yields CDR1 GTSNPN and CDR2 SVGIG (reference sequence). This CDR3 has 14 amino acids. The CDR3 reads CAWSVLFLGAGAFF. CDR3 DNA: TGTGCCTGGAGTGTACTCTTTTTAGGGGCCGGAGCTTTCTTT.

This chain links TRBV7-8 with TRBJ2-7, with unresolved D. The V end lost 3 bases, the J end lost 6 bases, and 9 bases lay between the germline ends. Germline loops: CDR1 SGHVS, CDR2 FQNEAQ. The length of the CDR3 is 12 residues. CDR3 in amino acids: CASSFTMGEQYF. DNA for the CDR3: TGTGCCAGCAGCTTTACTATGGGCGAGCAGTACTTC.

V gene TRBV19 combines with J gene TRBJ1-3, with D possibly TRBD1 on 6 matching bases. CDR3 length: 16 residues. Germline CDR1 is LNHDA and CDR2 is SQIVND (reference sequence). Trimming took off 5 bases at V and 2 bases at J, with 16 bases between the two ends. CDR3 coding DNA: TGTGCCAGTAGTGAAAACAGGGAATGGACTGGAAACACCATATATTTT. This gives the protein CASSENREWTGNTIYF.

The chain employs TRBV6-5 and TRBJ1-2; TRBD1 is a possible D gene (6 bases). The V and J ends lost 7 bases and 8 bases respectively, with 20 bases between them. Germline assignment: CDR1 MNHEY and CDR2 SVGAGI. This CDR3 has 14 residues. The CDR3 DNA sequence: TGTGCCAGCAATATCGAACAGGGAAGGGGAGGCTACACCTTC. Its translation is CASNIEQGRGGYTF.

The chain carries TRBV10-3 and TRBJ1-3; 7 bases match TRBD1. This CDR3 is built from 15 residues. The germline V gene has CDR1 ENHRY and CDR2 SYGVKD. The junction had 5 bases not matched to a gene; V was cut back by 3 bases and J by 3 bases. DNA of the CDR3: TGTGCCATCAGTGACAAGGGGGCGATTGGAAACACCATATATTTT. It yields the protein CAISDKGAIGNTIYF.

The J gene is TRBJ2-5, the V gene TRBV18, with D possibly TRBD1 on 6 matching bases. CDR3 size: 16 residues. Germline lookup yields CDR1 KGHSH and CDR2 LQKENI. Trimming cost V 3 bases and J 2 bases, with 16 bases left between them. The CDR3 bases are TGTGCCAGCTCACCTCGCCAGGGGCAGAATCAAGAGACCCAGTACTTC. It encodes CASSPRQGQNQETQYF.

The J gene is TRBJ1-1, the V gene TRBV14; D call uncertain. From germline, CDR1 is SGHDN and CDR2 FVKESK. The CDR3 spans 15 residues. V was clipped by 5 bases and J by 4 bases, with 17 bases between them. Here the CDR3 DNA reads TGTGCCAGCAGCTTCGACGATCGCGGGATCACTGAAGCTTTCTTT. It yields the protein CASSFDDRGITEAFF.

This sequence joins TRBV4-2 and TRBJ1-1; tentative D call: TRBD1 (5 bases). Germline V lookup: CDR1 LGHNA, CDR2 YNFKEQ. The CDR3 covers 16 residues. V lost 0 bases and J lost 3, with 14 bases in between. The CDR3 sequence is CASSQETGRTDTEAFF. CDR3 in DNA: TGTGCCAGCAGCCAAGAAACAGGCAGAACCGACACTGAAGCTTTCTTT.

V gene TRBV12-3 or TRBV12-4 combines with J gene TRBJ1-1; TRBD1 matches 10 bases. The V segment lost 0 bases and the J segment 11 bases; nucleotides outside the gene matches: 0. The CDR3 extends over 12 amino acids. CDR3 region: CASSLADRGAFF. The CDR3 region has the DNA TGTGCCAGCAGTTTAGCGGACAGGGGGGCTTTCTTT.

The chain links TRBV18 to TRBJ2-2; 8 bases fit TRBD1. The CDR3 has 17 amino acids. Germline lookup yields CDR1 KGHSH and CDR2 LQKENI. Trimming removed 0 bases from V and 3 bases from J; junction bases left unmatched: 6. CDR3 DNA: TGTGCCAGCTCACCACCGTACCGGGACAGGTACACCGGGGAGCTGTTTTTT. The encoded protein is CASSPPYRDRYTGELFF.

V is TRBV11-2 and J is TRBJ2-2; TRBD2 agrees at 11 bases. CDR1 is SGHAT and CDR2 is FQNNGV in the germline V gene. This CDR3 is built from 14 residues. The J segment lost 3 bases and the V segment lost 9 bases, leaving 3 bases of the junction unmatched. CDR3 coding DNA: TGTGCCAGTGGGACTAGCGGACACACCGGGGAGCTGTTTTTT. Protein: CASGTSGHTGELFF.

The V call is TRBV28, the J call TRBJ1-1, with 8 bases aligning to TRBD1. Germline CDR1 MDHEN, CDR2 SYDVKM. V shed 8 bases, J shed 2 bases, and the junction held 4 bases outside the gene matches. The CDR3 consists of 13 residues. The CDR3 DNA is TGTGCCAGCGAACAGGGGGGAAACACTGAAGCTTTCTTT. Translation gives CASEQGGNTEAFF.

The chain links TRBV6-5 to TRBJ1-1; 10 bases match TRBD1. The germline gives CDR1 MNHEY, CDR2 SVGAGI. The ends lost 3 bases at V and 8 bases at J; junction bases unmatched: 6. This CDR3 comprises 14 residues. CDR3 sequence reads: CASSYGTGAKEAFF. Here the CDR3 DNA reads TGTGCCAGCAGTTATGGGACAGGGGCGAAGGAAGCTTTCTTT.

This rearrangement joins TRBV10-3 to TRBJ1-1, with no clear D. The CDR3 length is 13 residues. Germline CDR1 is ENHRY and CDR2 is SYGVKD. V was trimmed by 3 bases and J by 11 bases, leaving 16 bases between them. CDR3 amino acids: CAISERAEAGAFF. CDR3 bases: TGTGCCATCAGTGAAAGGGCGGAGGCCGGGGCTTTCTTT.

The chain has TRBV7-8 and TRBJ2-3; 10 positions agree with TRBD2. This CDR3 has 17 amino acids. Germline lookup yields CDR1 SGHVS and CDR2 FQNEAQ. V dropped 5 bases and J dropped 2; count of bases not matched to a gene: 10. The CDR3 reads CASSPSLLAGFTDTQYF. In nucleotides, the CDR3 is TGTGCCAGCAGCCCTTCCCTACTAGCGGGGTTCACAGATACGCAGTATTTT.

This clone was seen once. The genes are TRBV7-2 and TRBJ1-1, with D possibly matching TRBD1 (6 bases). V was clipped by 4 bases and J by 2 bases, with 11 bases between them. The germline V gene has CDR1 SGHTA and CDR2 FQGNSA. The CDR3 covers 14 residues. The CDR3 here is CASSSNRANTEAFF. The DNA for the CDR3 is TGTGCCAGCAGCTCTAACAGGGCTAACACTGAAGCTTTCTTT.

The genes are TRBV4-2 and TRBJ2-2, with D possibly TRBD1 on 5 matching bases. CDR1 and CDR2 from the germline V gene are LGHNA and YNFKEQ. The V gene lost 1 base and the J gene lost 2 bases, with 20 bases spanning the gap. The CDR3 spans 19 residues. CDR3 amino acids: CASSQVTTGLWGNTGELFF. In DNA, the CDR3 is TGTGCCAGCAGCCAAGTTACAACAGGATTGTGGGGAAACACCGGGGAGCTGTTTTTT.

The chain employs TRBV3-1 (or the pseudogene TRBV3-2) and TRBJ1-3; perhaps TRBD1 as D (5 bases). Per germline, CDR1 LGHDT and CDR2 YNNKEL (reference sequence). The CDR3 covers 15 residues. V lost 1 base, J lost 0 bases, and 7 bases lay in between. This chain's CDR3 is CASSQGRASGNTIYF. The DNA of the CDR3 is TGTGCCAGCAGCCAAGGCAGGGCCTCTGGAAACACCATATATTTT.

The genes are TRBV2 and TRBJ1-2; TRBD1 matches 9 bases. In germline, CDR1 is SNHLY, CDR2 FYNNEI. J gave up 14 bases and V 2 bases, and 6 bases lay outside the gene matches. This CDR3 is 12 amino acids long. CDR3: CASSESNRGQTF. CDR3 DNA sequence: TGTGCCAGCAGTGAATCGAACAGGGGGCAGACCTTC. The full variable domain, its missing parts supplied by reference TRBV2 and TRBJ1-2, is EPEVTQTPSHQVTQMGQEVILRCVPISNHLYFYWYRQILGQKVEFLVSFYNNEISEKSEIFDDQFSVERPDGSNFTLKIRSTKLEDSAMYFCASSESNRGQTFGSGTRLTVV.